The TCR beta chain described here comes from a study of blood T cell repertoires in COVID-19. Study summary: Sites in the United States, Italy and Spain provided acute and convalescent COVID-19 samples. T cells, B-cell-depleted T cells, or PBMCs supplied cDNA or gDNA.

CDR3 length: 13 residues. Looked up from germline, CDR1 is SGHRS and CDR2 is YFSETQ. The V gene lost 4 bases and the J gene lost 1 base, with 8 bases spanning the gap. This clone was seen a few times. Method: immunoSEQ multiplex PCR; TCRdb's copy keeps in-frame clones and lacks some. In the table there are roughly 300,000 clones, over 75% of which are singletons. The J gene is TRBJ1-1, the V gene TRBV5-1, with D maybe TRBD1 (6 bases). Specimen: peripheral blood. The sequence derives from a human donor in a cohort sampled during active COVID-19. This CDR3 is CASSTTGNTEAFF. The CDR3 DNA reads TGCGCCAGCAGCACGACAGGGAACACTGAAGCTTTCTTT.